Below, 25 T cell receptor beta chains from the same sample are listed, as sequenced in a study of shared clonotypes between healthy human individuals. Libraries were prepared by immunoSEQ multiplex PCR; TCRdb keeps only in-frame clonotypes and omits some of them. The profile covers a few hundred thousand clones, with 80% to 90% appearing a single time and around 15% taken by the ten largest. Sequencing was performed on memory CD8+ T cells sorted from blood. Specified subset: CD45RO+ cells pooled with CCR7-negative TemRA cells. These receptors were taken from a young man in good health.

This chain connects TRBV18 to TRBJ1-2; D might be TRBD1 (6 bases). Trimming took off 2 bases at V and 1 base at J, with 8 bases between the two ends. The CDR3 consists of 14 residues. CDR1 KGHSH and CDR2 LQKENI come from the germline V gene. This CDR3 is CASSPGGDNYGYTF. The CDR3 DNA sequence: TGTGCCAGCTCACCAGGGGGCGATAACTATGGCTACACCTTC.

Only one count was recorded for this clone. The gene calls are TRBV11-2 and TRBJ2-7; D unresolved. Trimming shortened V by 2 bases and J by 1 base, and 15 bases separated the two germline ends. The germline gives CDR1 SGHAT, CDR2 FQNNGV. The CDR3 contains 16 residues. The CDR3 nucleotides read TGTGCCAGCAGCTTATCTGGGAATTTAAATTCCTACGAGCAGTACTTC. Protein product: CASSLSGNLNSYEQYF.

The genes are TRBV5-6 and TRBJ2-7, with D tentatively TRBD1 (5 bases). CDR3 size: 14 residues. The V end lost 2 bases, the J end lost 5 bases, and 14 bases lay between the germline ends. Germline V lookup: CDR1 SGHDT, CDR2 YYEEEE. CDR3 amino acids: CASSFDSGLHEQYF. For the CDR3, the DNA is TGTGCCAGCAGCTTTGATTCAGGGCTACACGAGCAGTACTTC.

The chain joins TRBV7-9 to TRBJ1-1; D remains ambiguous. The germline V gene has CDR1 SEHNR and CDR2 FQNEAQ (reference sequence). This CDR3 comprises 15 residues. Trimming took 6 bases from V and 1 from J, leaving 15 bases between them. The CDR3 DNA follows: TGTGCCAGCAGAAGCCTGGTGGGGTCGAACACTGAAGCTTTCTTT. Protein product: CASRSLVGSNTEAFF.

The rearrangement joins TRBV5-6 to TRBJ2-1; TRBD1 might be the D (5 bases). V was cut by 4 bases and J by 7 bases, with 9 bases left in between. The CDR3 sequence is 12 residues long. Germline V CDR1 and CDR2: SGHDT, YYEEEE. The CDR3 reads CASSPPGNEQFF. The CDR3 bases are TGTGCCAGCAGCCCCCCAGGGAATGAGCAGTTCTTC.

This chain joins TRBV2 and TRBJ2-3, with D possibly matching TRBD2 (5 bases). This CDR3 has 13 residues. CDR1 is SNHLY, CDR2 FYNNEI, per germline. Trimming pared 7 bases from V and 0 bases from J, leaving 8 bases between. The CDR3 DNA is TGTGCCAGCAATGGCGGGAGCACAGATACGCAGTATTTT. The encoded protein is CASNGGSTDTQYF.

The V gene is TRBV7-9, the J gene TRBJ1-1, with D maybe TRBD1 (5 bases). Germline CDR1 reads SEHNR; CDR2 reads FQNEAQ (reference sequence). Trimming took 6 bases from V and 4 from J, leaving 9 bases between them. The CDR3 totals 12 residues. The CDR3 is CASSSGTTEAFF. DNA for the CDR3: TGTGCCAGCAGTAGTGGGACCACTGAAGCTTTCTTT.

This chain uses TRBV11-2 with TRBJ2-2; no reliable D call. This CDR3 is 16 amino acids long. V was pared by 1 base and J by 4 bases, with 13 bases between. CDR1 is SGHAT and CDR2 is FQNNGV in the germline V gene. The CDR3 here is CASSLVLGAPTGELFF. In nucleotides, the CDR3 is TGTGCCAGCAGCTTAGTTCTGGGCGCACCCACCGGGGAGCTGTTTTTT.

The rearrangement uses TRBV7-8 and TRBJ1-1; D may be TRBD1 (5 bases). V was pared by 3 bases and J by 7 bases, with 18 bases between. CDR3 length equals 15 residues. Germline assignment: CDR1 SGHVS and CDR2 FQNEAQ. In DNA, the CDR3 is TGTGCCAGCAGCTTGGGACGGGACGGAGGTAATGAAGCTTTCTTT. This translates into CASSLGRDGGNEAFF.

A few counts support this clone. This same CDR3 is encoded by further DNA sequences in the sample. The chain has TRBV6-5 and TRBJ2-7, with TRBD2 matching 10 bases. The germline gives CDR1 MNHEY, CDR2 SVGAGI. The CDR3 is 15 amino acids. Trimming cost V 2 bases and J 4 bases; bases outside gene matches: 5. CDR3 nucleotide sequence: TGTGCCAGCAGTTACGGAGCGGGAGGGTGGTACGAGCAGTACTTC. Translated, it gives CASSYGAGGWYEQYF.

This chain uses TRBV6-5 with TRBJ2-3; no firm D call. Germline V gives CDR1 MNHEY, CDR2 SVGAGI. V was shortened by 6 bases and J by 3 bases, with 10 bases between the two germline ends. This CDR3 spans 13 amino acids. CDR3 sequence: CASSLKETDTQYF. CDR3 DNA: TGTGCCAGCAGCCTTAAAGAAACAGATACGCAGTATTTT.

V is TRBV2 and J is TRBJ2-1; TRBD2 is a possible D gene (6 bases). The CDR3 is 14 amino acids. CDR1 and CDR2 from the germline V gene are SNHLY and FYNNEI. V gave up 8 bases and J gave up 4 bases, with 15 bases separating them. The CDR3 nucleotides read TGTGCCAGCCTCACGCGGGAAGAATACAATGAGCAGTTCTTC. It specifies CASLTREEYNEQFF.

This clone was picked up a small number of times. The genes are TRBV6-6 and TRBJ2-7, with unresolved D. The CDR3 length is 12 residues. CDR1 is MNHNY and CDR2 is SVGAGI in the germline V gene (reference sequence). Trimming pared 5 bases from V and 4 bases from J, leaving 9 bases between. CDR3 DNA sequence: TGTGCCAGCAGTGTCCCTCATTACGAGCAGTACTTC. Amino acid sequence: CASSVPHYEQYF.

J is TRBJ2-3 and V is TRBV7-9; D is tentatively TRBD1 or TRBD2 (6 bases each). CDR1 SEHNR and CDR2 FQNEAQ come from the germline V gene (reference sequence). V was shortened by 5 bases and J by 5 bases, with 17 bases between the two germline ends. CDR3 size: 15 residues. This chain's CDR3 is CASSPTGTGGDTQYF. The CDR3 region has the DNA TGTGCCAGCAGCCCGACAGGAACCGGGGGAGATACGCAGTATTTT.

This rearrangement joins TRBV9 to TRBJ2-1; 9 bases are a match to TRBD1. CDR3 size: 16 residues. The V and J ends lost 10 bases and 7 bases, in that order; junction bases with no gene match: 18. From germline, CDR1 is SGDLS and CDR2 YYNGEE. CDR3 residues: CAFLTGGSGVWNEQFF. The CDR3, as DNA: TGTGCCTTTTTAACAGGGGGCTCTGGAGTTTGGAATGAGCAGTTCTTC.

The V and J genes are TRBV5-1 and TRBJ1-1, with D unclear. Germline V lookup: CDR1 SGHRS, CDR2 YFSETQ. The CDR3 loop spans 13 amino acids. V was pared by 0 bases and J by 1 base, with 4 bases between. The CDR3 here is CASSLGENTEAFF. The CDR3 coding sequence is TGCGCCAGCAGCTTGGGGGAGAACACTGAAGCTTTCTTT.

The chain carries TRBV5-4 and TRBJ2-1; D gene unclear. The CDR3 loop spans 11 amino acids. Germline V lookup: CDR1 SGHNT, CDR2 YYREEE (reference sequence). Trimming cost V 3 bases and J 9 bases, with 7 bases left between them. In DNA form, the CDR3 reads TGTGCCAGCAGCTCAGGAGTTGAGCAGTTCTTC. Protein product: CASSSGVEQFF.

The chain employs TRBV5-1 and TRBJ2-5; the match to TRBD1 covers 8 bases. This CDR3 spans 17 amino acids. CDR1 and CDR2 (germline): SGHRS, YFSETQ. Trimming cost V 7 bases and J 3 bases; bases outside gene matches: 17. CDR3 region: CASSDGRGRWDKETQYF. In DNA, the CDR3 is TGCGCCAGCTCCGACGGCAGGGGGCGGTGGGATAAAGAGACCCAGTACTTC.

The chain is built from TRBV19 and TRBJ2-1; 9 bases are shared with TRBD2. Germline V gives CDR1 LNHDA, CDR2 SQIVND (reference sequence). This CDR3 is built from 14 residues. With V trimmed by 3 bases and J by 4 bases, 1 base remained unmatched. CDR3 bases: TGTGCCAGTAGTATGCTAGCGGGGTACAATGAGCAGTTCTTC. It yields the protein CASSMLAGYNEQFF.

This sequence joins TRBV5-5 and TRBJ1-1; tentative D call: TRBD1 (6 bases). Trimming pared 6 bases from V and 1 base from J, leaving 22 bases between. The CDR3 runs 17 residues. Germline CDR1 is SGHKS and CDR2 is YYEKEE (reference sequence). CDR3 in amino acids: CASILLPIRGRNTEAFF. The CDR3 coding sequence is TGTGCCAGCATCCTCCTACCCATCAGGGGTAGGAACACTGAAGCTTTCTTT.

The genes are TRBV5-6 and TRBJ1-1, with D maybe TRBD1 (5 bases). With 0 bases removed from V and 9 bases from J, the gap between germline ends came to 9 bases. This CDR3 comprises 12 residues. Per the germline V gene, CDR1 is SGHDT and CDR2 is YYEEEE. The CDR3 is CASSLEGTQAFF. CDR3 nucleotide sequence: TGTGCCAGCAGCTTGGAAGGGACCCAAGCTTTCTTT.

This chain connects TRBV28 to TRBJ1-5, with a tentative D call TRBD1 (5 bases). CDR3 size: 19 residues. Germline V gene lookup returns CDR1 MDHEN and CDR2 SYDVKM. Trimming removed 3 bases at V and 0 bases at J, with 21 bases between. The CDR3 reads CASSFKGKRWGSSNQPQHF. The CDR3 nucleotides are TGTGCCAGCAGTTTCAAAGGGAAACGCTGGGGGTCTAGCAATCAGCCCCAGCATTTT.

In regard to this clone: In the same sample, other DNA sequences code for this CDR3. CDR3 protein: CASSPNLGGEQFF. The CDR3 DNA is TGTGCCAGCAGCCCGAACTTAGGAGGTGAGCAGTTCTTC. The V gene is TRBV7-9, the J gene TRBJ2-1; D is possibly TRBD2 (5 bases). This CDR3 contains 13 residues. The germline CDR1 and CDR2 sequences are SEHNR and FQNEAQ (reference sequence). The V end lost 5 bases, the J end lost 9 bases, and 14 bases lay between the germline ends.

The rearrangement joins TRBV7-2 to TRBJ2-1, with D possibly being TRBD2 (6 bases). With 6 bases removed from V and 0 bases from J, the gap between germline ends came to 15 bases. CDR3 length equals 16 residues. In germline, CDR1 is SGHTA, CDR2 FQGNSA. The CDR3 DNA reads TGTGCCAGCAGTCTACTCAAGCGGGTCTCCTACAATGAGCAGTTCTTC. This encodes CASSLLKRVSYNEQFF.

This chain joins TRBV7-2 and TRBJ2-7; the D gene could be TRBD1 or TRBD2 (5 bases each). The germline CDR1 and CDR2 sequences are SGHTA and FQGNSA. The CDR3 has 12 amino acids. V was pared by 7 bases and J by 6 bases, with 13 bases between. The DNA of the CDR3 is TGTGCCAGCACCCCCGAGAGGGGCGAGCAGTACTTC. The encoded protein is CASTPERGEQYF.